The clone carrying this TCR beta chain has at least ten counts. The target antigen is unknown. This sample is drawn from a study of T cells in Graves' hyperthyroidism and ophthalmopathy. Authors of the study amplified TCR beta CDR3 regions from RNA transcripts. HTBI primers were used for first-round RT-PCR of the TCR CDR3. TCRdb reprocessed the multiplex PCR reads via MiXCR and lists one record per CDR3 protein. The profile covers hundreds of thousands of distinct CDR3 sequences, with less than 15% appearing a single time and roughly 10% taken by the ten largest. Study-wide results and limits: A 13 V-J model separated ophthalmopathy from stable hyperthyroidism. Peripheral blood also featured most of the thyroid clonotypes expanded above 0.001.

Researchers defined stable Graves' hyperthyroidism as no ophthalmopathy progression within 18 months. Diagnoses rested on clinical symptoms, serum thyroxine and TRAb, thyroid ultrasound and orbital computed tomography. The TCR sequence derives from a woman between 18 and 29 years old with Graves' hyperthyroidism. Sequencing input: blood.

The CDR3 bases are TGTGCCAGCAGCCACGAGGGACAGGTATCCTACGAGCAGTACTTC. Translation gives CASSHEGQVSYEQYF. The V call is TRBV3-1, the J call TRBJ2-7; 8 bases line up with TRBD1. The CDR3 runs 15 residues. V shed 3 bases, J shed 1 base, and the junction held 5 bases outside the gene matches. The germline V gene encodes CDR1 LGHDT and CDR2 YNNKEL (reference sequence).